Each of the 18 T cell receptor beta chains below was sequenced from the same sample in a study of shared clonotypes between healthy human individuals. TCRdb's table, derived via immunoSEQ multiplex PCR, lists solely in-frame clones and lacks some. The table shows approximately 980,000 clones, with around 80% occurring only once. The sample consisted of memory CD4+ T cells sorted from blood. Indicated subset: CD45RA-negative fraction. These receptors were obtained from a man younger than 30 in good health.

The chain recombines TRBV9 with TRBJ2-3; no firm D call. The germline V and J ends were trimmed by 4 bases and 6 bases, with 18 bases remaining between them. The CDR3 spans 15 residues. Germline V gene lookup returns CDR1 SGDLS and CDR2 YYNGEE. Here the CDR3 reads CASSPGTLGWDTQYF. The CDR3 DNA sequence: TGTGCCAGCAGCCCCGGAACCTTAGGTTGGGATACGCAGTATTTT.

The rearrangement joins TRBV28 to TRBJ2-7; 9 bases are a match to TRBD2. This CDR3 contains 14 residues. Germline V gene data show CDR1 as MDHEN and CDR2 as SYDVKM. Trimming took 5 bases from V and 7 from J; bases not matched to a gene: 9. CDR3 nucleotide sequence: TGTGCCAGCAGTATTCGGCTAGCGGGGTATGAGCAGTACTTC. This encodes CASSIRLAGYEQYF.

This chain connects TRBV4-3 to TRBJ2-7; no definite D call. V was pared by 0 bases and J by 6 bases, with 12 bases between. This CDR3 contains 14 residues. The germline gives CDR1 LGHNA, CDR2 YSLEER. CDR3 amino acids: CASSQDLAQVEQYF. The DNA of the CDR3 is TGCGCCAGCAGCCAAGATCTGGCGCAGGTCGAGCAGTACTTC.

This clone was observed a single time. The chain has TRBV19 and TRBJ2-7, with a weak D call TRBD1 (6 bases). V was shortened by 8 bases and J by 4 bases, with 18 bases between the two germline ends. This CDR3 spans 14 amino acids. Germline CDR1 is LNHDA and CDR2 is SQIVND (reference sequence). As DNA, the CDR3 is TGTGCCAGTTCATCGCAGGGGCGGATTTACGAGCAGTACTTC. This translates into CASSSQGRIYEQYF. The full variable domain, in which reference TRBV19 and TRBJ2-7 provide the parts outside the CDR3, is DGGITQSPKYLFRKEGQNVTLSCEQNLNHDAMYWYRQDPGQGLRLIYYSQIVNDFQKGDIAEGYSVSREKKESFPLTVTSAQKNPTAFYLCASSSQGRIYEQYFGPGTRLTVT.

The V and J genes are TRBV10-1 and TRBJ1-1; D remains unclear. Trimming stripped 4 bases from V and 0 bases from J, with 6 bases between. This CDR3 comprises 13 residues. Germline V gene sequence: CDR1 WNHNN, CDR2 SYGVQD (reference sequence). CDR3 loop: CASSADMNTEAFF. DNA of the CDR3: TGCGCCAGCAGTGCTGACATGAACACTGAAGCTTTCTTT.

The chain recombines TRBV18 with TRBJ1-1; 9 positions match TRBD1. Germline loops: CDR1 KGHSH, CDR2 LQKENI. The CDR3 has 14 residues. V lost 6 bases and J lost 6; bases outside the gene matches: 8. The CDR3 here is CASSSTGGIAEAFF. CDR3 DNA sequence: TGTGCCAGCTCGTCCACAGGGGGCATCGCTGAAGCTTTCTTT.

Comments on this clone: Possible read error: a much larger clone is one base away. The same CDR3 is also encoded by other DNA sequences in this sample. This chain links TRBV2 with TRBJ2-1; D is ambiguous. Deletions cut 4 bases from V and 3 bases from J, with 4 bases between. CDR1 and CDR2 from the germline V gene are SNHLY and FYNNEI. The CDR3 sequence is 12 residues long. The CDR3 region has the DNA TGTGCCAGCAGTGTAGTCTACAATGAGCAGTTCTTC. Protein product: CASSVVYNEQFF.

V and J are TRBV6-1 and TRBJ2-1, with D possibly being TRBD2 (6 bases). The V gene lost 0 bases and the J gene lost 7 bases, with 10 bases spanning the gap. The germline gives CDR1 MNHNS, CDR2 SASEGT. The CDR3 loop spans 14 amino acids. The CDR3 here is CASSEALGGNEQFF. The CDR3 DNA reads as TGTGCCAGCAGTGAAGCGCTGGGGGGAAATGAGCAGTTCTTC.

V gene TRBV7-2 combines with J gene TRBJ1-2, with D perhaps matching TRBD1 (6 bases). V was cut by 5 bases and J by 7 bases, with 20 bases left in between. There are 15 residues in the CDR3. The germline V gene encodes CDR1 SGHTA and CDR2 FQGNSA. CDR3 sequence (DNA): TGTGCCAGCAGCCCTGAGGGGGGAGGATACGGTGGCTACACCTTC. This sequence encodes CASSPEGGGYGGYTF.

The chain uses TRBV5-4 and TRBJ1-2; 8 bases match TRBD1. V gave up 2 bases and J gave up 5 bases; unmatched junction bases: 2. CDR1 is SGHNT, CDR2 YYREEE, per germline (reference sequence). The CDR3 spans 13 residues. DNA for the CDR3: TGTGCCAGCAGCTTTCGACAGGGGTATGGCTACACCTTC. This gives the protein CASSFRQGYGYTF.

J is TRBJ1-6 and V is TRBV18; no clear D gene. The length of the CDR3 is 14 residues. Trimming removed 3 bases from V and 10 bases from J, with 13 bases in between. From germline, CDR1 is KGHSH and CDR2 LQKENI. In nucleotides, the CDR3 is TGTGCCAGCTCACCGGTAGTGCGGGGATCACCCCTCCACTTT. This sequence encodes CASSPVVRGSPLHF.

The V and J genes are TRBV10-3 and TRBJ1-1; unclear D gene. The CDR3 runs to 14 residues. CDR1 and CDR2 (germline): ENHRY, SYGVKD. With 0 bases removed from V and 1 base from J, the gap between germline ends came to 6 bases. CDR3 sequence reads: CAISESPENTEAFF. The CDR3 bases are TGTGCCATCAGTGAGTCGCCGGAGAACACTGAAGCTTTCTTT.

CDR3 sequence reads: CAWSPGIDTQYF. In nucleotides, the CDR3 is TGTGCCTGGAGCCCAGGGATAGATACGCAGTATTTT. The V call is TRBV30, the J call TRBJ2-3; TRBD1 might be the D (5 bases). With 3 bases removed from V and 5 bases from J, the gap between germline ends came to 9 bases. CDR1 GTSNPN and CDR2 SVGIG come from the germline V gene (reference sequence). This CDR3 has 12 amino acids.

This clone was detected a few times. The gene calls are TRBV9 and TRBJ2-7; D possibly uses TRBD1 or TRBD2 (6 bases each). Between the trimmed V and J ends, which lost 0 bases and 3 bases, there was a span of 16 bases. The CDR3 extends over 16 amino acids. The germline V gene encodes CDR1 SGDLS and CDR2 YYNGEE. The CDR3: CASSVGGAGTLYEQYF. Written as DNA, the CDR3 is TGTGCCAGCAGCGTAGGGGGGGCCGGGACCCTCTACGAGCAGTACTTC.

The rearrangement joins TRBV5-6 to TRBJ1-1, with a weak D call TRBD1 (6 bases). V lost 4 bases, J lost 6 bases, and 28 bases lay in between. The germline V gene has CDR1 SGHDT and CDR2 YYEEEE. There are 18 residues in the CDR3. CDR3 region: CASSPGRGASGLIAEAFF. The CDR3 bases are TGTGCCAGCAGCCCGGGACGGGGGGCGAGTGGATTAATAGCTGAAGCTTTCTTT.

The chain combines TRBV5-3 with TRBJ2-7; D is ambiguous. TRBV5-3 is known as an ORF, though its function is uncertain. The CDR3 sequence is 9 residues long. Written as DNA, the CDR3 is TGTGCCAGAAGCCCCATGACCCCCGTC. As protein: CARSPMTPV.

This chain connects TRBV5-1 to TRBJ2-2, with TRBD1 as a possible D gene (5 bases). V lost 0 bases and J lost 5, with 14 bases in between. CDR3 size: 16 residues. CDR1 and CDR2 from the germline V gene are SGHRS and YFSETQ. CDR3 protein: CASSLAPQGGTGELFF. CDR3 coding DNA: TGCGCCAGCAGCTTGGCCCCCCAGGGTGGAACCGGGGAGCTGTTTTTT.

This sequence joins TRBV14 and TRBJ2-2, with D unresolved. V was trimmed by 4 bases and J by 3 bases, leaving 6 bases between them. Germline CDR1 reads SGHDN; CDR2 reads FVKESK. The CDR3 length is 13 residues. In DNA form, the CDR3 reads TGTGCCAGCAGCCTTATGGACACCGGGGAGCTGTTTTTT. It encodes CASSLMDTGELFF.